The 8 T cell receptor beta chains listed next were all sequenced from one sample in a study of blood T cell repertoires in COVID-19. The data were produced by immunoSEQ multiplex PCR, yet TCRdb's version contains in-frame clones alone and is incomplete. This sample has around 60,000 clones, with more than 75% found just once. Sequencing was carried out using peripheral blood. The receptors come from a man in his 60s with acute or convalescent COVID-19.

This clone came up once. The genes are TRBV13 and TRBJ2-3; TRBD1 matches 8 bases. The CDR3 runs to 16 residues. Germline CDR1 PRHDT, CDR2 FYEKMQ (reference sequence). V lost 5 bases and J lost 5; bases outside the gene matches: 12. In DNA form, the CDR3 reads TGTGCCAGCAGCGATTGGACAGGGATGCCACAAGATACGCAGTATTTT. This codes for CASSDWTGMPQDTQYF.

The chain uses TRBV18 and TRBJ2-2, with a tentative D call TRBD1 (6 bases). With 1 base removed from V and 7 bases from J, the gap between germline ends came to 16 bases. The CDR3 has 16 amino acids. The germline gives CDR1 KGHSH, CDR2 LQKENI. The CDR3 region has the DNA TGTGCCAGCTCACCACTGGCCAGGGGCCTTTACGGGGAGCTGTTTTTT. Its translation: CASSPLARGLYGELFF.

This clone was seen just once. The chain carries TRBV23-1 and TRBJ2-1, with 12 bases aligning to TRBD1. TRBV23-1 is noted as an ORF with a role that remains uncertain. Trimming took 2 bases from V and 9 from J; bases not matched to a gene: 11. The CDR3 is 17 amino acids. CDR3 DNA: TGCGCCAGCAGTCAAACCCCCCGAGGGACAGGGGGCGGTGAGCAGTTCTTC. It specifies CASSQTPRGTGGGEQFF.

This clone appeared once. The chain has TRBV19 and TRBJ1-2; maybe TRBD1 (5 bases). CDR1 is LNHDA and CDR2 is SQIVND in the germline V gene (reference sequence). The CDR3 is 14 amino acids. V was pared by 7 bases and J by 6 bases, with 18 bases between. This CDR3 reads CASKEIGTRNGYTF. The CDR3 DNA reads TGTGCCAGTAAGGAGATAGGGACTAGGAATGGCTACACCTTC.

This rearrangement joins TRBV29-1 to TRBJ2-2; D is possibly TRBD2 (5 bases). V lost 3 bases and J lost 5, with 7 bases in between. The CDR3 is 12 residues long. The germline CDR1 and CDR2 sequences are SQVTM and ANQGSEA. The CDR3 region is CSVDGETGELFF. For the CDR3, the DNA is TGCAGCGTTGATGGGGAGACCGGGGAGCTGTTTTTT.

The chain links TRBV11-3 to TRBJ1-2, with D possibly being TRBD1 (6 bases). V lost 3 bases to trimming and J lost 7 bases, with 12 bases between them. CDR3 length equals 13 residues. Germline V gene data show CDR1 as SGHNT and CDR2 as YENEEA. CDR3 in DNA: TGTGCCAGCAGCTTTCCACAGGGACGTGGCTACACCTTC. This translates into CASSFPQGRGYTF.

The chain is built from TRBV19 and TRBJ2-1; perhaps TRBD1 as D (6 bases). The CDR3 spans 18 residues. CDR1 and CDR2 (germline): LNHDA, SQIVND (reference sequence). Trimming removed 4 bases at V and 1 base at J, with 20 bases between. The CDR3 is CASSTSGLQGVSYNEQFF. DNA of the CDR3: TGTGCCAGTAGTACCTCCGGGCTACAGGGTGTTTCCTACAATGAGCAGTTCTTC.

This clone turned up a few times. The chain couples TRBV5-4 to TRBJ1-2, with TRBD1 identical over 7 bases. In germline, CDR1 is SGHNT, CDR2 YYREEE (reference sequence). The CDR3 spans 16 residues. The trim removed 0 bases at V and 0 bases at J, leaving 5 bases unmatched. In DNA form, the CDR3 reads TGTGCCAGCAGCTTGGGACCACAGGGGACTAACTATGGCTACACCTTC. Translating it yields CASSLGPQGTNYGYTF. Combining the CDR3 with reference TRBV5-4 and TRBJ1-2 gives the whole variable domain ETGVTQSPTHLIKTRGQQVTLRCSSQSGHNTVSWYQQALGQGPQFIFQYYREEENGRGNFPPRFSGLQFPNYSSELNVNALELDDSALYLCASSLGPQGTNYGYTFGSGTRLTVV.